This T cell receptor beta chain was recorded in a study of control samples from healthy donors and cancer patients. The repertoire was sequenced with immunoSEQ multiplex PCR; TCRdb's copy has only in-frame clones and lacks some. Among tens of thousands of clones listed, 85% were seen once. This TCR was sampled from a young man in good health. Specimen: blood.

CDR3 residues: CASSAESATEAFF. CDR3 DNA: TGTGCCAGCAGTGCAGAGTCGGCCACTGAAGCTTTCTTT. The genes are TRBV2 and TRBJ1-1, with unresolved D. Germline assignment: CDR1 SNHLY and CDR2 FYNNEI. The CDR3 has 13 amino acids. Deletions cut 4 bases from V and 4 bases from J, with 10 bases between.